This note documents a single TCR beta chain sequence. Its antigen is not identified. Using immunoSEQ multiplex PCR, the repertoire was profiled, and TCRdb retains in-frame clones only, with some absent. There are more than 85,000 clones in the sample; roughly nine tenths occur only once, and over 15% lies in the top ten. This sample is drawn from a study of T cell responses to AZD1222 COVID-19 vaccine. Points from the study as a whole: With dominance at 160-218 and 743-854, vaccine-associated CD4 TCRs spanned spike. Just a handful of AZD1222 recipients tested seropositive at baseline. Compared with day 0, the breadth and depth of the Spike-specific TCR repertoire rose significantly after two doses of AZD1222.

The input for sequencing was peripheral blood, taken on day 0 of AZD1222 vaccination. The sequence came from an adult in good health.

CDR3 in DNA: TGCGCCAGCTCCAAACGAGGGCAAGGGGACAACACCGGGGAGCTGTTTTTT. It is translated as CASSKRGQGDNTGELFF. This rearrangement joins TRBV10-1 to TRBJ2-2; TRBD1 or TRBD2 may be the D gene (5 bases each). Germline assignment: CDR1 WNHNN and CDR2 SYGVQD (reference sequence). Trimming took off 8 bases at V and 2 bases at J, with 21 bases between the two ends. The CDR3 has 17 residues.